This TCR beta chain was recorded in a study of T cell responses to AZD1222 COVID-19 vaccine. Study results and caveats: The CD4 TCRs associated with vaccination extended across spike and predominated at 160-218 and 743-854. Baseline serology detected seropositivity in only five or six AZD1222 recipients. Two AZD1222 doses significantly raised spike-specific TCR breadth and depth over controls. White British donors predominated, females outnumbered males, and clonal diversity was possibly underestimated.

This clone showed up just a few times. Its antigen remains unidentified. The protocol was immunoSEQ multiplex PCR, while the TCRdb copy is restricted to in-frame clones and leaves out a portion. This sample has some 150,000 clones; 70% to 90% occur once, and the top ten carry around 7.8%. This CDR3 is 14 amino acids long. Looked up from germline, CDR1 is SGHRS and CDR2 is YFSETQ. Trimming left V 2 bases short and J 6 bases short, with 14 bases between. The V and J genes are TRBV5-1 and TRBJ1-1, with D possibly being TRBD1 (5 bases). This specimen consisted of peripheral blood, obtained on day 0 of AZD1222 vaccination. The receptor was isolated from an adult in good health. Written as DNA, the CDR3 is TGCGCCAGCAGCTTAATCCTAGGGGCCCCTGAAGCTTTCTTT. Protein sequence: CASSLILGAPEAFF.